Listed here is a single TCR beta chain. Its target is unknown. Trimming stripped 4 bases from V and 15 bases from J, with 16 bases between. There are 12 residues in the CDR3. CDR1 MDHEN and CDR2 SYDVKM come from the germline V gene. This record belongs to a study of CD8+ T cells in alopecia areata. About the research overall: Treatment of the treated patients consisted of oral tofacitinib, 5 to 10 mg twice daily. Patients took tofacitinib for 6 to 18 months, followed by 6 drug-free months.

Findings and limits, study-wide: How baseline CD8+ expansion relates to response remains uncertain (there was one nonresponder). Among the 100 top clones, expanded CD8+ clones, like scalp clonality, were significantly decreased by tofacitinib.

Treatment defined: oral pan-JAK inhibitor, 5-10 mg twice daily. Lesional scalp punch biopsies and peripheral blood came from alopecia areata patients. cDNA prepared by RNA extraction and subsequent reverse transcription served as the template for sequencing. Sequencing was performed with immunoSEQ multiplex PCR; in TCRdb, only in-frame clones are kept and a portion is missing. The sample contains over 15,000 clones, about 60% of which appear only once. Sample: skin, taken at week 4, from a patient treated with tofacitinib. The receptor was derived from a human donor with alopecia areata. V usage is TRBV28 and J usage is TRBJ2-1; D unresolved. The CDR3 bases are TGTGCCAGCAGTTCTCCCGGCCCGAAACCGTTCTTC. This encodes CASSSPGPKPFF. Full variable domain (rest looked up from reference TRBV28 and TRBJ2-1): DVKVTQSSRYLVKRTGEKVFLECVQDMDHENMFWYRQDPGLGLRLIYFSYDVKMKEKGDIPEGYSVSREKKERFSLILESASTNQTSMYLCASSSPGPKPFFGPGTRLTVL.